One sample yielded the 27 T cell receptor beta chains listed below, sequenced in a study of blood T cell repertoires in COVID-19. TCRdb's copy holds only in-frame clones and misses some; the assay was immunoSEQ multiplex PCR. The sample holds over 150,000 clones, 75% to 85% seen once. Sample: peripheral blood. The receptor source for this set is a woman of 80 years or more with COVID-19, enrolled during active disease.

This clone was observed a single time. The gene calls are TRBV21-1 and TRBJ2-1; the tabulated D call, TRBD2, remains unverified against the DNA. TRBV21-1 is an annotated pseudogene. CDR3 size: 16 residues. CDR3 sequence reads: CASTQGASGKRNEQFF. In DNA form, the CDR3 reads TGTGCCAGCACCCAGGGGGCTAGCGGGAAACGCAATGAGCAGTTCTTC.

CDR3: CATSRTGLTSGYTF. For the CDR3, the DNA is TGTGCCACCTCCCGGACAGGCCTTACGTCTGGCTACACCTTC. The rearrangement joins TRBV24-1 to TRBJ1-2; 7 positions match TRBD1. This CDR3 has 14 amino acids. The germline gives CDR1 KGHDR, CDR2 SFDVKD. V shed 9 bases, J shed 7 bases, and the junction held 13 bases outside the gene matches.

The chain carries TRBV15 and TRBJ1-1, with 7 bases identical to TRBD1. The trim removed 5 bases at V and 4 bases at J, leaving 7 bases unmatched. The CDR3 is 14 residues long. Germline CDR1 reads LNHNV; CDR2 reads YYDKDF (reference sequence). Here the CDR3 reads CATSGNRGLTEAFF. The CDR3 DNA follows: TGTGCCACCAGCGGAAACAGGGGCCTCACTGAAGCTTTCTTT.

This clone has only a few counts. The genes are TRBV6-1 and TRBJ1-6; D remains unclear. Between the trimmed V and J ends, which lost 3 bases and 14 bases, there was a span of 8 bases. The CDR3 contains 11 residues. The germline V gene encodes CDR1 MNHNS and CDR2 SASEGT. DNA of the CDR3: TGTGCCAGCAGTGATTGGGCCTCCCTCCACTTT. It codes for CASSDWASLHF.

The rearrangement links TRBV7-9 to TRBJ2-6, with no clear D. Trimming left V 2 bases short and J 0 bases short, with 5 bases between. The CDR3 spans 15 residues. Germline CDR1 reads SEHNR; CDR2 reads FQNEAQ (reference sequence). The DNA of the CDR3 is TGTGCCAGCAGCTTACGAGGCTCTGGGGCCAACGTCCTGACTTTC. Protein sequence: CASSLRGSGANVLTF.

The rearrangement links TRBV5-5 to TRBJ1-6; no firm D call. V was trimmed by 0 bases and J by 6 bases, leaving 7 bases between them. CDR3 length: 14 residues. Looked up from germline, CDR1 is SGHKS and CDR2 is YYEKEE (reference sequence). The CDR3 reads CASSLDGLNSPLHF. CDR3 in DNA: TGTGCCAGCAGCTTGGACGGACTTAATTCACCCCTCCACTTT.

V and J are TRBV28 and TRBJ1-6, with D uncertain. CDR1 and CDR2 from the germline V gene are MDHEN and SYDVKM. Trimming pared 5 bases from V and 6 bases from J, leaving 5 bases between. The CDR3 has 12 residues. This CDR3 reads CASSTSNSPLHF. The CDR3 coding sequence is TGTGCCAGCAGTACAAGTAATTCACCCCTCCACTTT.

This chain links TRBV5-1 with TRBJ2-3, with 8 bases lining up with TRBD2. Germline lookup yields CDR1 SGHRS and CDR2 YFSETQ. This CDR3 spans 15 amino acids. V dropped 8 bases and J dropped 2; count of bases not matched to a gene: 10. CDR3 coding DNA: TGCGCCAGTAAAGCGGGAGAGATACTCACAGATACGCAGTATTTT. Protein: CASKAGEILTDTQYF.

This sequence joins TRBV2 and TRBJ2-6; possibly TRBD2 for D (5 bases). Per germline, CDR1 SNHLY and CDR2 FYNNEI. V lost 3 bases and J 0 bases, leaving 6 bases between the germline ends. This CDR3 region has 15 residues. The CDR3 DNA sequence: TGTGCCAGCAGTGACGACTACTCTGGGGCCAACGTCCTGACTTTC. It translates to CASSDDYSGANVLTF. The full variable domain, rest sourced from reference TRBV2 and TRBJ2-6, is EPEVTQTPSHQVTQMGQEVILRCVPISNHLYFYWYRQILGQKVEFLVSFYNNEISEKSEIFDDQFSVERPDGSNFTLKIRSTKLEDSAMYFCASSDDYSGANVLTFGAGSRLTVL.

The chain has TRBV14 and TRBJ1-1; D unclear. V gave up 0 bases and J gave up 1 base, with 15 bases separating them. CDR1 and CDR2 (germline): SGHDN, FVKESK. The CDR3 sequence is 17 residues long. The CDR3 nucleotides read TGTGCCAGCAGCCAAGACAGGTTTCAGGCTTCGAACACTGAAGCTTTCTTT. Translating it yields CASSQDRFQASNTEAFF. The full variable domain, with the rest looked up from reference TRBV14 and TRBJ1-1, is EAGVTQFPSHSVIEKGQTVTLRCDPISGHDNLYWYRRVMGKEIKFLLHFVKESKQDESGMPNNRFLAERTGGTYSTLKVQPAELEDSGVYFCASSQDRFQASNTEAFFGQGTRLTVV.

CDR3 amino acids: CASSEMLAGGAYNEQFF. CDR3 in DNA: TGTGCCAGCAGTGAAATGTTAGCGGGAGGTGCGTACAATGAGCAGTTCTTC. The V and J genes are TRBV6-1 and TRBJ2-1, with 10 bases aligning to TRBD2. The CDR3 loop spans 17 amino acids. Per germline, CDR1 MNHNS and CDR2 SASEGT. The ends lost 2 bases at V and 4 bases at J; junction bases unmatched: 8.

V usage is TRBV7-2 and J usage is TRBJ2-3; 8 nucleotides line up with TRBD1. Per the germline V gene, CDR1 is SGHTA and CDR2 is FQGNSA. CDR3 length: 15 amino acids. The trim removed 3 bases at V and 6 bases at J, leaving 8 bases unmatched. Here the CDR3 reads CASSFQGASLDTQYF. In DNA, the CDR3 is TGTGCCAGCAGCTTCCAGGGGGCATCATTGGATACGCAGTATTTT.

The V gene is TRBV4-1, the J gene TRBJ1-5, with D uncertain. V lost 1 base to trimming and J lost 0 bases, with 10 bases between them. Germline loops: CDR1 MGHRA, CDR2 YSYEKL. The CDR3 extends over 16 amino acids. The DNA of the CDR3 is TGCGCCAGCAGCCAAGGGTACAGTTATAGCAATCAGCCCCAGCATTTT. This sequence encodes CASSQGYSYSNQPQHF.

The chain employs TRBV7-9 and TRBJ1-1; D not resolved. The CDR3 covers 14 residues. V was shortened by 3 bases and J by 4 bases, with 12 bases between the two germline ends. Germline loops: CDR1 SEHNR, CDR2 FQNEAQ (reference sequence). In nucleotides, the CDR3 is TGTGCCAGCAGCTTGAGCGGGTTGGGCACTGAAGCTTTCTTT. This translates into CASSLSGLGTEAFF.

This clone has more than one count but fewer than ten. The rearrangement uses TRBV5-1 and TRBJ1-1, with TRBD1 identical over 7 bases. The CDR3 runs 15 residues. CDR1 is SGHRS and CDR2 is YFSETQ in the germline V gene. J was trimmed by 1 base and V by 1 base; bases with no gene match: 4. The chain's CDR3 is CASSLTGDRNTEAFF. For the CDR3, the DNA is TGCGCCAGCAGCTTGACAGGGGATCGGAACACTGAAGCTTTCTTT.

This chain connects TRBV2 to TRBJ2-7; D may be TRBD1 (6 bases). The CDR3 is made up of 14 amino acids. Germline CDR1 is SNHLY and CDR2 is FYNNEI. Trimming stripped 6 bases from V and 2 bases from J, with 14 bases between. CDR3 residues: CASRVTQGAYEQYF. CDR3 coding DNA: TGTGCCAGCAGGGTTACACAGGGTGCCTACGAGCAGTACTTC.

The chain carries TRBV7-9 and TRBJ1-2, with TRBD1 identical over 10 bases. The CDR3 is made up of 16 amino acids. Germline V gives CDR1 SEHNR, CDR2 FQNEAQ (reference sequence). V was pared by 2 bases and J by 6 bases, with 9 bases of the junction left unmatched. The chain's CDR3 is CASSLFLTGGDDGYTF. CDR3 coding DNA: TGTGCCAGCAGCTTATTCCTGACAGGGGGCGATGATGGCTACACCTTC.

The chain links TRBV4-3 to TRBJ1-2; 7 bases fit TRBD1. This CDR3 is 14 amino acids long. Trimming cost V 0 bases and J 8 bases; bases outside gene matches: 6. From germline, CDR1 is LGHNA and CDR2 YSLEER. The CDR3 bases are TGCGCCAGCAGCCAAGATCGGGACAGCCTGGGCTACACCTTC. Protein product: CASSQDRDSLGYTF.

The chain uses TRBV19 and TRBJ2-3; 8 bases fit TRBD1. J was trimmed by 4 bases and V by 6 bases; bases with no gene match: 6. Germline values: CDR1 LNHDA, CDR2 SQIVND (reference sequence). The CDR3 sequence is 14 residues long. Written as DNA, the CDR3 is TGTGCCAGTAGATTGGACAGGGCGGCAGATACGCAGTATTTT. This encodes CASRLDRAADTQYF.

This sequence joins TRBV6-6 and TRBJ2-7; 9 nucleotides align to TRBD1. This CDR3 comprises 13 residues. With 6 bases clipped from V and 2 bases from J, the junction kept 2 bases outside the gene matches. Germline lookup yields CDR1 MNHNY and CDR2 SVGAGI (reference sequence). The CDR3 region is CASRGTGTYEQYF. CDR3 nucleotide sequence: TGTGCCAGCAGGGGGACAGGGACCTACGAGCAGTACTTC.

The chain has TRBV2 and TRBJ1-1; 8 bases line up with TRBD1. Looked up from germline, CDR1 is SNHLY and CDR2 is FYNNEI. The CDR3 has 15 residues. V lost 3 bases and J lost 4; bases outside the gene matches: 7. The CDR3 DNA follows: TGTGCCAGCAGTGAGAGACAGGGGATCGGCACTGAAGCTTTCTTT. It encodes CASSERQGIGTEAFF.

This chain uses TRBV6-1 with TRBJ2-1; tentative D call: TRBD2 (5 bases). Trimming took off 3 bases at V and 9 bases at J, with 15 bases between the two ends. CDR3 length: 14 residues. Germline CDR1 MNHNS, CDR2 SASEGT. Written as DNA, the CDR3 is TGTGCCAGCAGTGAGGCGGCTCTGGCGGGTGAGCAGTTCTTC. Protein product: CASSEAALAGEQFF.

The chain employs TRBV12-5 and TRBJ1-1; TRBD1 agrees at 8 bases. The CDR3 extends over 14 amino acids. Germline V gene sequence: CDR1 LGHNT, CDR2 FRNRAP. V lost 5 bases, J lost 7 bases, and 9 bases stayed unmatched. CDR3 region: CASGQNRDRSEAFF. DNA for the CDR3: TGTGCTAGTGGTCAGAACCGGGACAGGAGTGAAGCTTTCTTT.

This chain's CDR3 is CASSPSQPGTEAFF. CDR3 nucleotide sequence: TGTGCCAGTAGTCCCTCCCAACCAGGGACAGAAGCTTTCTTT. The chain is built from TRBV19 and TRBJ1-1; the D gene is possibly TRBD1 (6 bases). The CDR3 consists of 14 residues. V was trimmed by 5 bases and J by 8 bases, leaving 18 bases between them. The germline gives CDR1 LNHDA, CDR2 SQIVND (reference sequence). The variable domain in full, with the rest retrieved from reference TRBV19 and TRBJ1-1, is DGGITQSPKYLFRKEGQNVTLSCEQNLNHDAMYWYRQDPGQGLRLIYYSQIVNDFQKGDIAEGYSVSREKKESFPLTVTSAQKNPTAFYLCASSPSQPGTEAFFGQGTRLTVV.

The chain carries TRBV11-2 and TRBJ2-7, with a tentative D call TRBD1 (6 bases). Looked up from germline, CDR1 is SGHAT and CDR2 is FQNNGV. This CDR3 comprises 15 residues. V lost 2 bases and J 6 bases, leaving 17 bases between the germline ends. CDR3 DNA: TGTGCCAGCAGCTTATGGGACACAGGGACCGGCGAGCAGTACTTC. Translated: CASSLWDTGTGEQYF.

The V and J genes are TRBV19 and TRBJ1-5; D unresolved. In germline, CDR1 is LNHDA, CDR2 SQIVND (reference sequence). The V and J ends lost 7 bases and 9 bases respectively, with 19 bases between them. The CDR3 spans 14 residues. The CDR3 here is CASKMEGTASPQHF. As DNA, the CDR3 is TGTGCCAGTAAGATGGAGGGAACTGCATCGCCCCAGCATTTT.

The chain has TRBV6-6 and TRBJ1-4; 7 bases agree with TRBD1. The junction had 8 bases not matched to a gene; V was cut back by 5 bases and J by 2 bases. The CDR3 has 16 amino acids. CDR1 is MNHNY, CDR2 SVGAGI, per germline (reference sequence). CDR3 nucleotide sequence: TGTGCCAGCAGTGCCGGGACAGCAATCACTAATGAAAAACTGTTTTTT. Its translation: CASSAGTAITNEKLFF.